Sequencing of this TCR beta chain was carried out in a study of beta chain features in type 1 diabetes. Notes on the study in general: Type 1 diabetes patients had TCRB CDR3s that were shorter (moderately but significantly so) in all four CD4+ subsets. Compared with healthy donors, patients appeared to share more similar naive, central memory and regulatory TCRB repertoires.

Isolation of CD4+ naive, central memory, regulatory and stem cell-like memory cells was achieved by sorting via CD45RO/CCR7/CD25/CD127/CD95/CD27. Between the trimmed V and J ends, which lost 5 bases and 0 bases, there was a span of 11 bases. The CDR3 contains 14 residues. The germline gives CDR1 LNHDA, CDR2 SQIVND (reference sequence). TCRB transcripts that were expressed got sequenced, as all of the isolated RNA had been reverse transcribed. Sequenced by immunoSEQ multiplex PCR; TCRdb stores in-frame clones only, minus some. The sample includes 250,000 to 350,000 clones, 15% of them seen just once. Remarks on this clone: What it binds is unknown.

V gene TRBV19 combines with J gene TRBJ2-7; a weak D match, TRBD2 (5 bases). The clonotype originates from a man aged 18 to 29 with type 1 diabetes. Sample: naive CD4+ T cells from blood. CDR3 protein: CASSPERSSYEQYF. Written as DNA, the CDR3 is TGTGCCAGTAGTCCCGAGCGGAGCTCCTACGAGCAGTACTTC.